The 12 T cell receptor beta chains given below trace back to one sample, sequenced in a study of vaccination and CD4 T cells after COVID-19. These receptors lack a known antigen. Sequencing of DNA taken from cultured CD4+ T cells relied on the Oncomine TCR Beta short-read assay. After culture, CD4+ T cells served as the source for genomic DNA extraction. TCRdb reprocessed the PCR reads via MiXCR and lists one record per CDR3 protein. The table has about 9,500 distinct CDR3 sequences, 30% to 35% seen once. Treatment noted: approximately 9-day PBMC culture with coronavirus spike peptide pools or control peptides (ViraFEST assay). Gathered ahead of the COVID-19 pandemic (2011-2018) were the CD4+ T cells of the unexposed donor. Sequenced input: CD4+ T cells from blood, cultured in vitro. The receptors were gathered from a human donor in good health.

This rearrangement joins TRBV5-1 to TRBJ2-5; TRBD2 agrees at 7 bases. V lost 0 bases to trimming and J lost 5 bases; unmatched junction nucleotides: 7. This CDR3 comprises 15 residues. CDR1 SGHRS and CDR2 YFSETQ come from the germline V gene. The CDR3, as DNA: TGCGCCAGCAGCTTGGGCAGCGGGATGGGGGAGACCCAGTACTTC. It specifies CASSLGSGMGETQYF.

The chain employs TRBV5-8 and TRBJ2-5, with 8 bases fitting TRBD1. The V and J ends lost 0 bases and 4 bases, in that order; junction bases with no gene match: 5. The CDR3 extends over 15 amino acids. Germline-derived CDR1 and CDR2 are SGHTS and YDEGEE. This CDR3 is CASSLGVRGLETQYF. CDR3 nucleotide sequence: TGTGCCAGCAGCTTGGGTGTCAGGGGGCTAGAGACCCAGTACTTC.

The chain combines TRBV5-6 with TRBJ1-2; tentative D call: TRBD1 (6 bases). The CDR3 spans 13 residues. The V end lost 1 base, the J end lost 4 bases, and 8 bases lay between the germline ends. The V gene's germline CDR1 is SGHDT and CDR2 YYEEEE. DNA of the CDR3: TGTGCCAGCAGCTTGCCACAGGGCTATGGCTACACCTTC. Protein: CASSLPQGYGYTF.

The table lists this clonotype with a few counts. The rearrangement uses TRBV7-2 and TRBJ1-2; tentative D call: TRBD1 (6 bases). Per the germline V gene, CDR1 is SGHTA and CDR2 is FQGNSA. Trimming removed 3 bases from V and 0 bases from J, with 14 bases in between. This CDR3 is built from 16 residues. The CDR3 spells CASSLGGGKANYGYTF. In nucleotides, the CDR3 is TGTGCCAGCAGCTTGGGAGGGGGTAAAGCTAACTATGGCTACACCTTC. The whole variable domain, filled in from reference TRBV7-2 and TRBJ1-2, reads GAGVSQSPSNKVTEKGKDVELRCDPISGHTALYWYRQSLGQGLEFLIYFQGNSAPDKSGLPSDRFSAERTGGSVSTLTIQRTQQEDSAVYLCASSLGGGKANYGYTFGSGTRLTVV.

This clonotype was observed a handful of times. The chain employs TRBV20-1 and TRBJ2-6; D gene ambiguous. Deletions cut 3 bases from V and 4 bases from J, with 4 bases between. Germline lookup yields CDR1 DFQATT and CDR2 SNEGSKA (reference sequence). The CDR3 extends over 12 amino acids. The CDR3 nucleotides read TGCAGTGCTAGGTCGGGGGCCAACGTCCTGACTTTC. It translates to CSARSGANVLTF.

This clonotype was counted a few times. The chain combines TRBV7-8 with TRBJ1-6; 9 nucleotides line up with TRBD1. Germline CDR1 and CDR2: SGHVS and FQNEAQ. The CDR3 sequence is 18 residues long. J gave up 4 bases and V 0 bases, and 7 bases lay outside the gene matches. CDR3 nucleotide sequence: TGTGCCAGCAGCTTAGCGGGGGCGACAGGGGGGTATAATTCACCCCTCCACTTT. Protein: CASSLAGATGGYNSPLHF.

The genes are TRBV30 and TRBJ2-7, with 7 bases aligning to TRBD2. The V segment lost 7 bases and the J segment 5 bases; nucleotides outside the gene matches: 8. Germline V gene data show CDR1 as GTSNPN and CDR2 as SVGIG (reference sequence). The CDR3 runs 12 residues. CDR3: CASSPGGNEQYF. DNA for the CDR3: TGTGCCTCGTCCCCGGGGGGTAACGAGCAGTACTTC.

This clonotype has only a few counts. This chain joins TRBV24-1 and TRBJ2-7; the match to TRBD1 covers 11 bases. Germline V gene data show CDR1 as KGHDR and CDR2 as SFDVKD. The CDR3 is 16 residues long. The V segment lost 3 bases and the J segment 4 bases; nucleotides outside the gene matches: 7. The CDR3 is CATSDTGTGGEYEQYF. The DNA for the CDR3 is TGTGCCACCAGTGATACCGGGACAGGGGGAGAGTACGAGCAGTACTTC.

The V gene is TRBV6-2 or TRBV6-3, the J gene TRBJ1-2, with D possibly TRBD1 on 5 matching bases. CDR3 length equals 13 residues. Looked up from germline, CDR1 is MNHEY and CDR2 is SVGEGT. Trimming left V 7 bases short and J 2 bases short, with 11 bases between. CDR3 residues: CASNPGPNYGYTF. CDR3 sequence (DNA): TGTGCCAGCAACCCAGGGCCCAACTATGGCTACACCTTC.

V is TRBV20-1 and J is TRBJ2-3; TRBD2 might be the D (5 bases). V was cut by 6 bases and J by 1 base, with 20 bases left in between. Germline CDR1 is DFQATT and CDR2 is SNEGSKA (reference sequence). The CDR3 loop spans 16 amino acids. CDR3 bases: TGCAGTGCCCTCAGCGGAGACCCGATTCGCACAGATACGCAGTATTTT. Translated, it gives CSALSGDPIRTDTQYF.

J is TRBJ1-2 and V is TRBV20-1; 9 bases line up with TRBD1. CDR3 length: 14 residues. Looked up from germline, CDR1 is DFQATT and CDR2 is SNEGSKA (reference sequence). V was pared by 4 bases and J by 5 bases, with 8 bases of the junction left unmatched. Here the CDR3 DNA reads TGCAGTGCTACCGGACAGGGGAAAACTTATGGCTACACCTTC. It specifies CSATGQGKTYGYTF.

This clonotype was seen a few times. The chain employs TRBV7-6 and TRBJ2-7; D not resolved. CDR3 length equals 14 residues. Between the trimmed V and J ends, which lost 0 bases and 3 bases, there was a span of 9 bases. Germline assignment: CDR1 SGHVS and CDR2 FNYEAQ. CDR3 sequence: CASSLATEHYEQYF. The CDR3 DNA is TGTGCCAGCAGCTTAGCAACCGAGCACTACGAGCAGTACTTC.